The 12 T cell receptor beta chains reported below all come from one sample, sequenced in a study of blood T cell repertoires in COVID-19. The repertoire was sequenced with immunoSEQ multiplex PCR; TCRdb's copy has only in-frame clones and lacks some. Altogether tens of thousands of clones are present, 76% being singletons, with the ten largest covering 7.5% to 10%. Sequenced: peripheral blood. The receptors stem from a man between 65 and 85 years old with active or convalescent COVID-19.

The V gene is TRBV3-1 (or the pseudogene TRBV3-2), the J gene TRBJ2-3; 9 nucleotides line up with TRBD2. CDR3 length: 15 amino acids. The germline V gene encodes CDR1 LGHDT and CDR2 YNNKEL (reference sequence). After removal of 3 bases from V and 6 bases from J, the junction contained 7 bases not matched to a gene. CDR3 loop: CASSQWGLAFDTQYF. For the CDR3, the DNA is TGTGCCAGCAGCCAGTGGGGACTAGCATTCGATACGCAGTATTTT.

J is TRBJ2-2 and V is TRBV6-6, with 7 bases matching TRBD1. V was pared by 7 bases and J by 6 bases, with 11 bases of the junction left unmatched. CDR3 length: 15 amino acids. Germline V lookup: CDR1 MNHNY, CDR2 SVGAGI (reference sequence). CDR3 region: CASKGPGGSAGELFF. In nucleotides, the CDR3 is TGTGCCAGCAAGGGCCCAGGGGGAAGCGCCGGGGAGCTGTTTTTT.

This chain links TRBV4-1 with TRBJ1-3; TRBD1 is a possible D gene (5 bases). Trimming stripped 5 bases from V and 0 bases from J, with 23 bases between. This CDR3 contains 19 residues. CDR1 and CDR2 from the germline V gene are MGHRA and YSYEKL. The CDR3 DNA sequence: TGCGCCAGCAGCGCTCGAGACAGCCCAAGAGCTAGCTCTGGAAACACCATATATTTT. Translating it yields CASSARDSPRASSGNTIYF.

V is TRBV18 and J is TRBJ2-5; tentatively, D is TRBD1 (6 bases). Per germline, CDR1 KGHSH and CDR2 LQKENI. CDR3 size: 15 residues. V shed 3 bases and J shed 1 base, with 12 bases lying between them. The CDR3 region is CASSPYSTGQETQYF. Here the CDR3 DNA reads TGTGCCAGCTCACCGTATTCGACAGGCCAAGAGACCCAGTACTTC.

This clone was counted between two and nine times. DNA of the CDR3: TGTGCCAGCAGTTACTCGGCAGGGTGGAATGAGCAGTTCTTC. Protein product: CASSYSAGWNEQFF. The J gene is TRBJ2-1, the V gene TRBV6-5, with D perhaps matching TRBD1 (5 bases). CDR3 length: 14 residues. Trimming removed 0 bases from V and 7 bases from J, with 10 bases in between. Germline CDR1 is MNHEY and CDR2 is SVGAGI.

This clone has just a few counts. The chain employs TRBV5-4 and TRBJ1-4, with TRBD1 matching over 7 bases. CDR3 size: 15 residues. Germline CDR1 is SGHNT and CDR2 is YYREEE (reference sequence). The J segment lost 7 bases and the V segment lost 5 bases, leaving 11 bases of the junction unmatched. CDR3 in DNA: TGTGCCAGCAGTTCACGGGACAGAGGGAGTGAAAAACTGTTTTTT. Translating gives CASSSRDRGSEKLFF.

As DNA, the CDR3 is TGTGCCAGCAGCTCCCGGACTGAGAACACCGGGGAGCTGTTTTTT. Its protein is CASSSRTENTGELFF. The chain is built from TRBV7-8 and TRBJ2-2; D is possibly TRBD2 (5 bases). CDR1 and CDR2 from the germline V gene are SGHVS and FQNEAQ. The CDR3 totals 15 residues. V dropped 4 bases and J dropped 1 base, with 10 bases sitting between them.

The rearrangement uses TRBV2 and TRBJ1-1; D unclear. Germline V gene data show CDR1 as SNHLY and CDR2 as FYNNEI. The CDR3 is made up of 13 amino acids. V was pared by 4 bases and J by 1 base, with 7 bases between. Written as DNA, the CDR3 is TGTGCCAGCAGTGGGCACAGGAACACTGAAGCTTTCTTT. This codes for CASSGHRNTEAFF.

The genes are TRBV6-5 and TRBJ1-2; D is unclear. Trimming left V 2 bases short and J 5 bases short, with 15 bases between. This CDR3 spans 15 amino acids. Germline CDR1 reads MNHEY; CDR2 reads SVGAGI. The CDR3 DNA follows: TGTGCCAGCAGTTACGTTTCCGGGGTGGGGTATGGCTACACCTTC. It translates to CASSYVSGVGYGYTF.

The chain couples TRBV10-2 to TRBJ1-1; unclear D gene. Germline CDR1 is WSHSY and CDR2 is SAAADI. V lost 0 bases and J 5 bases, leaving 13 bases between the germline ends. The CDR3 spans 15 residues. CDR3 nucleotide sequence: TGCGCCAGCAGTGAGTCAAGGGCGGGAGTGACTGAAGCTTTCTTT. This codes for CASSESRAGVTEAFF.

The rearrangement uses TRBV6-5 and TRBJ2-4, with TRBD1 identical over 10 bases. The CDR3 runs 12 residues. The ends lost 6 bases at V and 13 bases at J; junction bases unmatched: 6. Germline V gene data show CDR1 as MNHEY and CDR2 as SVGAGI. In DNA, the CDR3 is TGTGCCAGCAGCCAGACAGGGGGCTGGCAGTACTTC. Its translation: CASSQTGGWQYF.

This chain joins TRBV6-5 and TRBJ1-1, with 8 bases that match TRBD1. The CDR3 contains 14 residues. The J segment lost 0 bases and the V segment lost 6 bases, leaving 3 bases of the junction unmatched. Germline V lookup: CDR1 MNHEY, CDR2 SVGAGI. CDR3 nucleotides: TGTGCCAGCAGGTCGGGACAGGTGAACACTGAAGCTTTCTTT. It is translated as CASRSGQVNTEAFF.